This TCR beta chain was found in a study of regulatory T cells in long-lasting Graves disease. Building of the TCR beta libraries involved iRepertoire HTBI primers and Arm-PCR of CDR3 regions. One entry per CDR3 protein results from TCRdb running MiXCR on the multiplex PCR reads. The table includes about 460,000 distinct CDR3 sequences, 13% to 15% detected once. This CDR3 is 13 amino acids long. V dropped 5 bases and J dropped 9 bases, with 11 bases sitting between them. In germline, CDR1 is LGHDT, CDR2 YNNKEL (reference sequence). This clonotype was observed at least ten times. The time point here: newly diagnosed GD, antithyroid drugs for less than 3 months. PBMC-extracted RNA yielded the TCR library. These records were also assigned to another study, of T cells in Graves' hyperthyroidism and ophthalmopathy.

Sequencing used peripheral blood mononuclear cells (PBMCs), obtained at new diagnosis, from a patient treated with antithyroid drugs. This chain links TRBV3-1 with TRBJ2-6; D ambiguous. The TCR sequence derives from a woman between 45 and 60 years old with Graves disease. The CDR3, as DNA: TGTGCCAGCAGCGATATAGCAGGCAACGTCCTGACTTTC. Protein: CASSDIAGNVLTF.